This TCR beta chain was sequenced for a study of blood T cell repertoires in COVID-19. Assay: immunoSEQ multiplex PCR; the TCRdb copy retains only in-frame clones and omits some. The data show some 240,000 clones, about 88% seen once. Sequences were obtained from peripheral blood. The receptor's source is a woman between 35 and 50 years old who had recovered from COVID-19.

CDR3: CASKPGQGYGYTF. The CDR3 DNA sequence: TGTGCCAGCAAGCCGGGACAGGGCTATGGCTACACCTTC. The chain uses TRBV12-3 or TRBV12-4 and TRBJ1-2; 9 positions match TRBD1. The CDR3 has 13 residues. With V trimmed by 7 bases and J by 4 bases, 4 bases remained unmatched.